What follows describes a single T cell receptor (beta chain). The antigen is not known. V lost 7 bases, J lost 1 base, and 13 bases lay in between. The CDR3 totals 14 residues. Looked up from germline, CDR1 is MDHEN and CDR2 is SYDVKM. The donors, healthy Caucasians from Russia, were aged 6 to 90. These data come from a study of blood T cells in healthy people across ages. The study's findings and limits: Long-lived donors exceeded aged donors in naive CD4+ cells and diversity.

Alongside a J-beta primer mix, a sample-barcoded 5' primer served in a second PCR lasting about 7 to 11 cycles. TCRdb ran MiXCR on the 5' RACE reads and lists one entry per CDR3 protein. Here the sample spans approximately 1,000,000 distinct CDR3 sequences, less than 50% being singletons. The sequenced material came from blood. This chain connects TRBV28 to TRBJ1-2; possibly TRBD1 for D (6 bases). The sequence derives from a woman in her sixties or seventies in good health. The CDR3 region has the DNA TGTGCCAGCATAAGGGACATCCGTAACTATGGCTACACCTTC. Translation: CASIRDIRNYGYTF.